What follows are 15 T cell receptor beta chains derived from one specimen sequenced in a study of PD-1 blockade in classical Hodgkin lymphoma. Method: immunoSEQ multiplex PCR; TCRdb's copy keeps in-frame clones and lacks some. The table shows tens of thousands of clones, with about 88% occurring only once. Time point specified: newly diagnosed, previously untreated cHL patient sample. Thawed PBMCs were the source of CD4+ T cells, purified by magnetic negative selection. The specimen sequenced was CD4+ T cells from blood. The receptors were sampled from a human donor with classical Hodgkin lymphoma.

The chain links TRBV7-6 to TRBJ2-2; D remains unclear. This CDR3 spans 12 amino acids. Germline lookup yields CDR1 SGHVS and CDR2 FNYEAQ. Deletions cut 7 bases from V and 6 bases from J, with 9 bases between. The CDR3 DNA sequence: TGTGCCAGCACCAGGACGGCCGGGGAGCTGTTTTTT. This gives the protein CASTRTAGELFF. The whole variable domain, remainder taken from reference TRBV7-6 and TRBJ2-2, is GAGVSQSPRYKVTKRGQDVALRCDPISGHVSLYWYRQALGQGPEFLTYFNYEAQQDKSGLPNDRFSAERPEGSISTLTIQRTEQRDSAMYRCASTRTAGELFFGEGSRLTVL.

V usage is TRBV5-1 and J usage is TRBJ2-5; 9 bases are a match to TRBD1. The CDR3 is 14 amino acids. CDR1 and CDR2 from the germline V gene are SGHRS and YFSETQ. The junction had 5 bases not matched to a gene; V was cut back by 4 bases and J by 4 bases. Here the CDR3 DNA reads TGCGCCAGCAGCCGGACAGGGGAAAGAGAGACCCAGTACTTC. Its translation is CASSRTGERETQYF.

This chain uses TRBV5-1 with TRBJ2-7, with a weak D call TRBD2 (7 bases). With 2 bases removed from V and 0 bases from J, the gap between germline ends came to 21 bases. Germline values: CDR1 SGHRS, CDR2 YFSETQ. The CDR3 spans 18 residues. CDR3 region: CASSFGAGHRAGSYEQYF. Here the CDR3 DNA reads TGCGCCAGCAGCTTTGGAGCGGGACACCGGGCCGGCTCCTACGAGCAGTACTTC.

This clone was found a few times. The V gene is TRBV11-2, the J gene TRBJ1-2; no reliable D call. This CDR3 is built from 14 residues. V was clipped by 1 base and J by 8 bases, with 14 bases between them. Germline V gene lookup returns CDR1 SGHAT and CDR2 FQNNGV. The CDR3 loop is CASSLGPRPGGYTF. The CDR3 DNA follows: TGTGCCAGCAGCTTAGGGCCCAGGCCTGGAGGCTACACCTTC.

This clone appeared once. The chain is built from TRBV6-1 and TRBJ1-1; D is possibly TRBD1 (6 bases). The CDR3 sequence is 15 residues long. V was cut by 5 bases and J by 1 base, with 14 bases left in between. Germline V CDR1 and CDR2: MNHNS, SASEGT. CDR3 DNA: TGTGCCAGCAGTACCGAACAGGGTCGGAACACTGAAGCTTTCTTT. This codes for CASSTEQGRNTEAFF.

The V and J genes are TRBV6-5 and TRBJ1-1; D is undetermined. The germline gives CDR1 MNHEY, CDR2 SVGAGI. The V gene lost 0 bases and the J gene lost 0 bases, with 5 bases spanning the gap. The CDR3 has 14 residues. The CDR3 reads CASSYSHMNTEAFF. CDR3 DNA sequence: TGTGCCAGCAGTTACTCCCACATGAACACTGAAGCTTTCTTT.

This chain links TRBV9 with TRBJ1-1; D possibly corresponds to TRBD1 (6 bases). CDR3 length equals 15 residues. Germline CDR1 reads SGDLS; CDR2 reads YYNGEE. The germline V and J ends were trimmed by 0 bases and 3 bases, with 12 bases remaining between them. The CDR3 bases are TGTGCCAGCAGCGTAGGCGGCAGGGGTTACACTGAAGCTTTCTTT. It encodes CASSVGGRGYTEAFF.

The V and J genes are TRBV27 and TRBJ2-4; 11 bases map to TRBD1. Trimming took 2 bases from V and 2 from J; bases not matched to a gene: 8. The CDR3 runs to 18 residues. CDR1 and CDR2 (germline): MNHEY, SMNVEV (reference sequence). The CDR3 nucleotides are TGTGCCAGCAGTTTAAAGGGAGGACAGGGGGCCTCCAAAAACATTCAGTACTTC. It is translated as CASSLKGGQGASKNIQYF.

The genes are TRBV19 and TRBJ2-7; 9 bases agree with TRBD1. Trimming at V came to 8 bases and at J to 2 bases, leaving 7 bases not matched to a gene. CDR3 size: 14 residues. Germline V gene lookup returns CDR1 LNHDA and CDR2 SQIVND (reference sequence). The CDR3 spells CASPHRGLPYEQYF. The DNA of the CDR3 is TGTGCCAGTCCGCACAGGGGGCTGCCCTACGAGCAGTACTTC.

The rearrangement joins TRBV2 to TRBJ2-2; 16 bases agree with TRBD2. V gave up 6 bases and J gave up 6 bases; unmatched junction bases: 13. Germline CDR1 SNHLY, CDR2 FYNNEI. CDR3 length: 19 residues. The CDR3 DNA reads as TGTGCCAGCAGGAGGGGACTAGCGGGAGGGCCCGGGGGGTCCGGGGAGCTGTTTTTT. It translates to CASRRGLAGGPGGSGELFF.

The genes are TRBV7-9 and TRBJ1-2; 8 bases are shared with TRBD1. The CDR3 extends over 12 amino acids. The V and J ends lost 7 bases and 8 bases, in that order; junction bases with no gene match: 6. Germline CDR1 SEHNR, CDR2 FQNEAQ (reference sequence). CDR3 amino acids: CASNRQGRGYTF. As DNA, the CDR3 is TGTGCCAGCAACAGACAGGGGCGAGGCTACACCTTC.

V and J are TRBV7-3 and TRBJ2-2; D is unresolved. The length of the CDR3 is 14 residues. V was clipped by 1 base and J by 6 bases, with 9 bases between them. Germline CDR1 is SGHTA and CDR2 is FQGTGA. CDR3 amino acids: CASSLIPVAGELFF. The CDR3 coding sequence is TGTGCCAGCAGCTTAATTCCTGTTGCCGGGGAGCTGTTTTTT.

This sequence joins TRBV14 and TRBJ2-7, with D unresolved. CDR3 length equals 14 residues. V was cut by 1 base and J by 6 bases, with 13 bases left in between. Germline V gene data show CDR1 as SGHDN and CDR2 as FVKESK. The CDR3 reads CASSQGRRALEQYF. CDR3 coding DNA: TGTGCCAGCAGCCAAGGAAGGAGAGCTCTCGAGCAGTACTTC. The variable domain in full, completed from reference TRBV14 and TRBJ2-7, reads EAGVTQFPSHSVIEKGQTVTLRCDPISGHDNLYWYRRVMGKEIKFLLHFVKESKQDESGMPNNRFLAERTGGTYSTLKVQPAELEDSGVYFCASSQGRRALEQYFGPGTRLTVT.

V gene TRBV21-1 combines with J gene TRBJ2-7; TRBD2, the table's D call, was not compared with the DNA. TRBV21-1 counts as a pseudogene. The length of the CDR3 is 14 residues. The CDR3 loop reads CASSHGRGQHEQYF. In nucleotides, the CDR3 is TGTGCCAGCAGCCACGGGAGAGGGCAGCACGAGCAGTACTTC.

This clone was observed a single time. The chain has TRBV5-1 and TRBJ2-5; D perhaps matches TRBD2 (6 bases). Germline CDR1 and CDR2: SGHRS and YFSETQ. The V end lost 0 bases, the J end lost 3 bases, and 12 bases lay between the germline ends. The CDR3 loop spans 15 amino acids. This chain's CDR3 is CASSLAGGVEETQYF. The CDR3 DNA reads TGCGCCAGCAGCTTGGCCGGAGGGGTGGAAGAGACCCAGTACTTC.